One TCR beta chain is described in this entry. The target antigen is unknown. Some clones are missing from TCRdb's copy, which holds only in-frame ones; the method was immunoSEQ multiplex PCR. Of roughly 390,000 clones in the sample, roughly nine tenths were seen once. This entry is derived from a study of Ad26.COV2.S vaccination and SARS-CoV-2 variants. Germline V gene sequence: CDR1 LGHDT, CDR2 YNNKEL (reference sequence). V lost 1 base and J lost 1, with 8 bases in between. The CDR3 covers 15 residues. Study observations and caveats: Non-spike TCR breadth was similar in vaccine and placebo recipients.

The treatment: about 20 received Ad26.COV2.S at low or high dose, single or two shots; about five received placebo; per-sample allocation not given. Sampling occurred on day 63 after the first vaccine or placebo injection. This chain links TRBV3-1 (or the pseudogene TRBV3-2) with TRBJ2-1; tentative D call: TRBD1 (5 bases). The receptor was derived from a person aged 18-65 years who received the Ad26.COV2.S COVID-19 vaccine or a placebo. Sample: peripheral blood, taken in a trial of Ad26.COV2.S vaccine versus placebo. CDR3 bases: TGTGCCAGCAGCCAAGCAGGGTATTCCTACAATGAGCAGTTCTTC. As protein: CASSQAGYSYNEQFF.